The source of this T cell receptor beta chain is a study of blood T cell repertoires in COVID-19. In germline, CDR1 is SGDLS, CDR2 YYNGEE. This CDR3 has 15 amino acids. V trimming: 4 bases; J trimming: 6 bases; junction bases outside the gene matches: 9. Repertoires were generated with immunoSEQ multiplex PCR, while TCRdb's copy carries only in-frame clones and drops some. This table has a few hundred thousand clones, roughly nine tenths appearing once. The chain carries TRBV9 and TRBJ1-5, with 8 positions matching TRBD1. Sequenced input: peripheral blood. The clonotype was recovered from a woman aged 25 to 39 with COVID-19, enrolled during active disease. CDR3 protein: CASSPTGDLGQPQHF. CDR3 nucleotide sequence: TGTGCCAGCAGCCCGACAGGGGACTTAGGTCAGCCCCAGCATTTT.